This record concerns one TCR beta chain sequence. Its antigen is not known. Since no conserved phenylalanine or tryptophan closes the CDR3, a read error is the likely cause. The DNA is omitted, as the CDR3 cannot be located on it reliably, and the CDR3 follows TCRdb's listing. Method: immunoSEQ multiplex PCR; TCRdb's copy keeps in-frame clones and lacks some. This table holds roughly 66,000 clones, roughly four fifths found once. The data are from a study of OX40 agonist ivuxolimab in advanced cancers. Background on the study: The study enrolled dose-escalation patients with hepatocellular carcinoma, melanoma, renal cell or head and neck cancer. Subjects had a mean age of roughly 57 years, with a range of roughly 20 to 79; just over 80% were male.

Regarding the study as a whole: In the 0.1 to 3.0 mg/kg range, CD4+ and CD8+ blood T cells had expanded clonally by week 6. Among T cells, CD8+ cells averaged more expanded clones than CD4+ cells.

The sample here was CD4+ or CD8+ T cells sorted from blood, taken in a trial of the OX40 agonist ivuxolimab. This receptor was obtained from an adult with an advanced solid tumor such as melanoma, head and neck, liver or kidney cancer.

The CDR3 sequence: CAWSVPGLAGAGLL. This chain uses TRBV30 with TRBJ2-7; the table calls TRBD2, which could not be checked here. Termini included, the CDR3 measures 14 amino acids. Germline loops: CDR1 GTSNPN, CDR2 SVGIG (reference sequence).